This TCR beta chain emerged from a study of CD8 T cells in Susac syndrome (dated by TCRdb to the late 2010s). As for the study more broadly: Among the sequenced Susac syndrome patients, about six had clinically active disease and about eight were in clinical remission. At blood withdrawal, Susac syndrome patients were therapy-naive, treated with corticosteroids (with IVIg additionally given to some), or treated with IVIg alone. Whether CD8+ T cell activation and differentiation in Susac syndrome was antigen driven was tested using repertoire sequencing. The paper's findings and limits, for the study overall: The number of individuals in the TCR sequencing and HLA analysis was recognized as being relatively small. In the CD4+ T cell repertoire of Susac syndrome patients, clonal expansion was not detected.

High-throughput TCR beta sequencing profiled peripheral blood CD8+ and CD4+ T cells from healthy donors, Susac syndrome patients and multiple sclerosis patients. The Susac syndrome patients fulfilled recently defined diagnostic criteria for either definite or probable disease. CD8+ TEMRA cells were enriched by FACS, while bulk CD8+ and CD4+ T cells were purified by magnetic negative isolation. Blood was drawn into EDTA tubes, processed within 24 hours, and PBMCs were isolated by density gradient centrifugation. PBMCs intended for TCR sequencing were frozen in liquid nitrogen and were later thawed in a 37 degrees C water bath. The sorted or isolated CD4+, CD8+ and CD8+ TEMRA cells had a purity of 90% or higher. Concerning this clonotype: Its recognized antigen is unknown. Base qualities are missing; no much larger clone stands one base away.

RNA was extracted using the RNeasy kit, and about 0.5 to 1 ug of the RNA was reverse transcribed with random hexamers. The immunoSEQ multiplex PCR assay, covering 54 Vbeta and 13 Jbeta segments, was used to amplify TCR beta CDR3 regions. PCR amplification bias was corrected using a synthetic template baseline for primer optimization and computational correction. Regarding the original processing steps: Only productive sequences were kept, with reads annotated to V, D and J genes according to IMGT and analyzed in immunoSEQ Analyzer. To calculate clonality, Shannon entropy was normalized by log2 of the number of productive unique sequences and then subtracted from one. For each patient and control, public and private clones were evaluated within the 100 most prevalent clones. Susac-specific clones were defined as absent from healthy and MS cohorts, around 970 published viral clones and other ImmuneACCESS disease sequences. Starting from the raw public reads, TCRdb applied fastp trimming at Q25, assembled clones with MiXCR and retained in-frame beta chains. When rows share a CDR3 protein, they turn into one entry using the most common DNA and genes. TCRdb's processing, not the study's, gives the V and J calls here. The sample table contains under 200,000 distinct CDR3 sequences; only one count was recorded for approximately 95% of them. Together, the top ten hold 0.12% of the sample.

V was cut back by 6 bases and J by 2 bases, leaving a gap of 6 bases between them. From the cysteine through the phenylalanine, the CDR3 covers 12 amino acids. Only the CDR3 region is kept as DNA, spanning 36 bases read in frame from base 1. From the germline V gene (reference sequence), CDR1 is SEHNR and CDR2 is FQNEAQ. This TCR was sampled from a human donor with Susac syndrome. The sample was CD4+ T cells from PBMCs. The chain is assembled from TRBV7-9 and TRBJ2-3; the D gene cannot be resolved reliably. CDR3 region: CASSTVTDTQYF. The DNA reads as follows: TGTGCCAGCAGTACAGTCACAGATACGCAGTATTTT.